This T cell receptor (beta chain) was obtained from a study of Ad26.COV2.S vaccination and SARS-CoV-2 variants. Study results and caveats: Placebo recipients and vaccine recipients were similar in non-spike TCR breadth.

This clone occurred a few times. Its antigen is currently unknown. The assay was immunoSEQ multiplex PCR, and TCRdb's table has in-frame clones only and misses some. The table lists hundreds of thousands of clones, 80% to 95% of them singletons. Noted treatment: roughly 20 received Ad26.COV2.S at low or high dose, single or two shots; several received placebo; per-sample allocation not given. All samples were drawn on day 63, counting from the first vaccine or placebo injection. Whoever gave the sample was an adult aged 18-55 years in Boston. Vaccination used an Ad26 vector expressing Wuhan-strain SARS-CoV-2 spike. The length of the CDR3 is 16 residues. With 6 bases removed from V and 8 bases from J, the gap between germline ends came to 25 bases. In germline, CDR1 is MNHEY, CDR2 SMNVEV (reference sequence).

The receptor was isolated from a person aged 18-65 years who received the Ad26.COV2.S COVID-19 vaccine or a placebo. The sample here was peripheral blood, taken in a trial of Ad26.COV2.S vaccine versus placebo. The chain combines TRBV27 with TRBJ1-1, with a tentative D call TRBD1 (6 bases). The CDR3 DNA sequence: TGTGCCAGCAGCCCTTACCAGTCAACAGGGAACGGAGAAGCTTTCTTT. Protein sequence: CASSPYQSTGNGEAFF.